This is a list of T cell receptor beta chains from one sample in a study of blood T cell repertoires in COVID-19. Repertoires were generated with immunoSEQ multiplex PCR, while TCRdb's copy carries only in-frame clones and drops some. This table has under 400,000 clones, 90% appearing once. The specimen sequenced was peripheral blood. Receptors were obtained from a young man with active or convalescent COVID-19. CDR3s include the opening cysteine and the closing phenylalanine or tryptophan. The D gene is left open where the match is weak. Not all rows give a size; the values are once, few, many and, for expanded clones, a class.

size	J	V	D	CDR3	DNA
-	TRBJ2-4	TRBV6-5	TRBD1	CASSYSGQGAKNIQYF	TGTGCCAGCAGTTACTCTGGACAGGGGGCCAAAAACATTCAGTACTTC
-	TRBJ2-3	TRBV9	-	CASSTVRFGDTQYF	TGTGCCAGCAGTACGGTCCGTTTTGGAGATACGCAGTATTTT
-	TRBJ2-3	TRBV5-1	TRBD2	CASSPLAGAGIDTQYF	TGCGCCAGCAGCCCCCTGGCGGGAGCGGGTATAGATACGCAGTATTTT
-	TRBJ1-5	TRBV28	-	CASSFPGGAAHQPQHF	TGTGCCAGCAGTTTCCCCGGGGGGGCCGCCCATCAGCCCCAGCATTTT
-	TRBJ1-6	TRBV7-9	TRBD1	CASSLAGQDHNSPLHF	TGTGCCAGCAGCTTAGCTGGACAGGACCATAATTCACCCCTCCACTTT
-	TRBJ2-5	TRBV6-5	-	CASSYGQSQETQYF	TGTGCCAGCAGTTATGGCCAGTCACAAGAGACCCAGTACTTC
-	TRBJ2-1	TRBV7-2	-	CASSSGAGGNEQFF	TGTGCCAGCAGCTCGGGAGCAGGGGGCAATGAGCAGTTCTTC
-	TRBJ1-6	TRBV21-1	-	CASRPGRANSPLHF	TGTGCCAGCCGCCCGGGCAGGGCGAATTCACCCCTCCACTTT
once	TRBJ2-7	TRBV4-3	-	CASSQADSGAYEQYF	TGCGCCAGCAGCCAAGCGGACAGCGGAGCCTACGAGCAGTACTTC
-	TRBJ1-6	TRBV10-3	-	CATRTVGGNSPLHF	TGTGCCACTCGGACTGTTGGGGGCAATTCACCCCTCCACTTT
-	TRBJ2-3	TRBV6-2/TRBV6-3	TRBD2	CASSYPSLAGVTDTQYF	TGTGCCAGCAGTTACCCGAGTCTAGCGGGGGTCACAGATACGCAGTATTTT
-	TRBJ2-1	TRBV7-2	TRBD1	CASRSIGTGYNEQFF	TGTGCCAGCAGGTCTATTGGGACAGGGTACAATGAGCAGTTCTTC
few	TRBJ1-4	TRBV7-9	-	CASSSLRDEKLFF	TGTGCCAGCAGCTCACTTCGGGATGAAAAACTGTTTTTT
-	TRBJ2-1	TRBV7-2	-	CASSSGILYNEQFF	TGTGCCAGCAGCTCGGGGATACTTTACAATGAGCAGTTCTTC
-	TRBJ2-5	TRBV24-1	TRBD1	CATSDLPGGGETQYF	TGTGCCACCAGTGACCTACCAGGGGGCGGGGAGACCCAGTACTTC
-	TRBJ1-5	TRBV6-5	-	CASAGENSNQPQHF	TGTGCCAGCGCAGGGGAGAATAGCAATCAGCCCCAGCATTTT
few	TRBJ2-1	TRBV20-1	TRBD2	CSASDPGGVYNEQFF	TGCAGTGCTAGTGACCCGGGGGGGGTGTACAATGAGCAGTTCTTC
-	TRBJ2-3	TRBV7-3	-	CASSLSSAGTSTDTQYF	TGTGCCAGCAGCTTAAGTTCGGCGGGGACTAGCACAGATACGCAGTATTTT
-	TRBJ2-7	TRBV15	-	CATSRGGSDYEQYF	TGTGCCACCAGCAGAGGGGGTAGCGACTACGAGCAGTACTTC
-	TRBJ2-7	TRBV6-5	-	CASRRQASSYEQYF	TGTGCCAGCAGGCGACAGGCGAGCTCCTACGAGCAGTACTTC
-	TRBJ2-7	TRBV7-2	TRBD1	CASSSGQGAYEQYF	TGTGCCAGCAGCTCCGGACAGGGGGCGTACGAGCAGTACTTC
-	TRBJ1-6	TRBV6-5	-	CASRNAGVSSPLHF	TGTGCCAGCAGGAACGCGGGGGTTAGTTCACCCCTCCACTTT
-	TRBJ2-4	TRBV28	TRBD2	CASSLRLAGGRAKNIQYF	TGTGCCAGCAGTTTGCGACTAGCGGGAGGGAGAGCCAAAAACATTCAGTACTTC
-	TRBJ1-1	TRBV24-1	-	CATSKTTPTGGSEAFF	TGTGCCACCAGTAAAACAACCCCGACAGGCGGGAGTGAAGCTTTCTTT
-	TRBJ1-3	TRBV2	-	CASSEVVRNSGNTIYF	TGTGCCAGCAGTGAAGTTGTGCGGAACTCTGGAAACACCATATATTTT
-	TRBJ1-5	TRBV6-2/TRBV6-3	TRBD1	CASSYSLDRGVSNQPQHF	TGTGCCAGCAGTTACTCCCTGGACAGGGGGGTTAGCAATCAGCCCCAGCATTTT
-	TRBJ1-5	TRBV7-2	-	CASSPDGPGGNQPQHF	TGTGCCAGCAGCCCCGACGGGCCAGGGGGCAATCAGCCCCAGCATTTT